Each of the 30 T cell receptor beta chains below was sequenced from the same sample in a study of blood T cell repertoires in COVID-19. The protocol was immunoSEQ multiplex PCR, while the TCRdb copy is restricted to in-frame clones and leaves out a portion. The profile shows 40,000 to 60,000 clones, 70% to 90% of them singletons. Sequenced input: peripheral blood. Receptors were obtained from a woman aged 55-69 years with acute or convalescent COVID-19.

This sequence joins TRBV7-8 and TRBJ2-7; tentative D call: TRBD1 (6 bases). Deletions cut 5 bases from V and 3 bases from J, with 11 bases between. Per the germline V gene, CDR1 is SGHVS and CDR2 is FQNEAQ. This CDR3 has 13 amino acids. CDR3: CASSLDRFYEQYF. The CDR3 DNA sequence: TGTGCCAGCAGCCTCGACAGGTTCTACGAGCAGTACTTC. Full variable domain (rest looked up from reference TRBV7-8 and TRBJ2-7): GAGVSQSPRYKVAKRGQDVALRCDPISGHVSLFWYQQALGQGPEFLTYFQNEAQLDKSGLPSDRFFAERPEGSVSTLKIQRTQQEDSAVYLCASSLDRFYEQYFGPGTRLTVT.

This rearrangement joins TRBV11-2 to TRBJ1-4; 7 positions agree with TRBD1. This CDR3 has 15 residues. The V gene end was trimmed by 3 bases and the J gene end by 5 bases; junction bases not matched to a gene: 6. Germline V gives CDR1 SGHAT, CDR2 FQNNGV. The CDR3 bases are TGTGCCAGCAGCTTGGGGACAGACCAAAATGAAAAACTGTTTTTT. It codes for CASSLGTDQNEKLFF.

This chain connects TRBV4-1 to TRBJ2-2; possible D gene TRBD1, 6 bases. V dropped 5 bases and J dropped 1 base, with 11 bases sitting between them. CDR3 length equals 15 residues. Looked up from germline, CDR1 is MGHRA and CDR2 is YSYEKL. The CDR3 here is CASSVQGQNTGELFF. The CDR3 DNA is TGCGCCAGCAGCGTACAGGGACAGAACACCGGGGAGCTGTTTTTT.

The rearrangement uses TRBV5-1 and TRBJ2-7; 8 bases agree with TRBD2. Trimming cost V 0 bases and J 3 bases; bases outside gene matches: 5. This CDR3 is 15 amino acids long. Germline loops: CDR1 SGHRS, CDR2 YFSETQ. The CDR3 bases are TGCGCCAGCAGCTTGGATACTAGCGGACTCTACGAGCAGTACTTC. Its translation is CASSLDTSGLYEQYF.

This clone occurred a few times. The chain has TRBV19 and TRBJ1-6, with TRBD1 matching 9 bases. The germline gives CDR1 LNHDA, CDR2 SQIVND (reference sequence). This CDR3 spans 13 amino acids. J gave up 5 bases and V 9 bases, and 2 bases lay outside the gene matches. Here the CDR3 reads CARDRGHNSPLHF. CDR3 nucleotide sequence: TGTGCCAGGGACAGGGGACATAATTCACCCCTCCACTTT.

The chain has TRBV2 and TRBJ2-2; 7 nucleotides match TRBD1. The CDR3 loop spans 15 amino acids. Germline values: CDR1 SNHLY, CDR2 FYNNEI. Unmatched junction bases numbered 6, after V lost 8 bases and J lost 0 bases. CDR3 protein: CASQTGFANTGELFF. In nucleotides, the CDR3 is TGTGCCAGCCAGACAGGGTTCGCGAACACCGGGGAGCTGTTTTTT.

This chain uses TRBV30 with TRBJ1-4, with D perhaps matching TRBD1 (5 bases). Germline-derived CDR1 and CDR2 are GTSNPN and SVGIG (reference sequence). V gave up 2 bases and J gave up 5 bases, with 12 bases separating them. This CDR3 spans 14 amino acids. CDR3 sequence: CAWSSDMLNEKLFF. The CDR3 nucleotides read TGTGCCTGGAGTTCGGACATGCTGAATGAAAAACTGTTTTTT.

The chain combines TRBV4-1 with TRBJ1-2; D is unresolved. Germline V gene lookup returns CDR1 MGHRA and CDR2 YSYEKL. This CDR3 is built from 12 residues. The ends were cut back, 5 bases at V and 3 bases at J, with 7 bases in the middle. The CDR3 region has the DNA TGCGCCAGCAGCTCTCAGGACTATGGCTACACCTTC. Protein product: CASSSQDYGYTF.

This chain joins TRBV5-8 and TRBJ1-2; D not certain. Trimming removed 4 bases from V and 4 bases from J, with 17 bases in between. Germline loops: CDR1 SGHTS, CDR2 YDEGEE. The CDR3 consists of 15 residues. The CDR3 sequence is CASSRRLTSGYGYTF. The CDR3 region has the DNA TGTGCCAGCAGCCGTCGCCTCACCTCGGGCTATGGCTACACCTTC.

The chain recombines TRBV27 with TRBJ2-2; a weak D match, TRBD2 (6 bases). The V and J ends lost 6 bases and 6 bases respectively, with 17 bases between them. The CDR3 length is 15 residues. Germline V gene data show CDR1 as MNHEY and CDR2 as SMNVEV (reference sequence). The CDR3 loop is CASSQSPGAPGELFF. In nucleotides, the CDR3 is TGTGCCAGCAGCCAATCACCGGGAGCCCCCGGGGAGCTGTTTTTT.

The CDR3, as DNA: TGTGCCAGTAGTACCCGCGGCGGGAGAGCCGGGGAGCTGTTTTTT. Its protein product is CASSTRGGRAGELFF. This chain joins TRBV19 and TRBJ2-2, with 7 bases lining up with TRBD2. With 4 bases clipped from V and 6 bases from J, the junction kept 8 bases outside the gene matches. In germline, CDR1 is LNHDA, CDR2 SQIVND (reference sequence). The CDR3 is made up of 15 amino acids.

For this clone: Sequence at one end of the junction differs from germline and may be a read error. J is TRBJ1-5 and V is TRBV4-1, with TRBD1 identical over 9 bases. CDR1 and CDR2 from the germline V gene are MGHRA and YSYEKL. The CDR3 totals 16 residues. CDR3 coding DNA: TGCGCCAGCAGCCAAGGCCCGGGACAGGGAGATCAGGCCCAGCATTTT. Its translation is CASSQGPGQGDQAQHF.

This chain uses TRBV4-2 with TRBJ2-7; TRBD1 aligns across 8 bases. With V trimmed by 4 bases and J by 5 bases, 13 bases remained unmatched. Germline loops: CDR1 LGHNA, CDR2 YNFKEQ. CDR3 length: 16 amino acids. The CDR3 loop is CASSLNRQGPGNEQYF. The CDR3 nucleotides are TGTGCCAGCAGCCTTAACAGACAGGGGCCGGGGAACGAGCAGTACTTC.

This chain links TRBV25-1 with TRBJ1-2; D not certain. The CDR3 contains 16 residues. Trimming pared 4 bases from V and 0 bases from J, leaving 15 bases between. Per the germline V gene, CDR1 is MGHDK and CDR2 is SYGVNS. The DNA for the CDR3 is TGTGCCAGCAGTGCATTTAGACACACAGCTAACTATGGCTACACCTTC. Translating gives CASSAFRHTANYGYTF.

V gene TRBV5-4 combines with J gene TRBJ1-1; the D gene is possibly TRBD1 (5 bases). Germline CDR1 is SGHNT and CDR2 is YYREEE (reference sequence). The CDR3 runs to 14 residues. Trimming left V 0 bases short and J 1 base short, with 7 bases between. The CDR3: CASSLGQSNTEAFF. In DNA form, the CDR3 reads TGTGCCAGCAGCTTGGGACAGTCGAACACTGAAGCTTTCTTT.

The chain recombines TRBV3-1 (or the pseudogene TRBV3-2) with TRBJ2-1, with 10 positions matching TRBD2. J was trimmed by 4 bases and V by 5 bases; bases with no gene match: 8. The CDR3 totals 16 residues. The V gene's germline CDR1 is LGHDT and CDR2 YNNKEL (reference sequence). DNA for the CDR3: TGTGCCAGCAGCTCCTTGACTAGCGGGCTTTACAATGAGCAGTTCTTC. It codes for CASSSLTSGLYNEQFF.

The chain joins TRBV6-5 to TRBJ1-1; a weak D match, TRBD1 (6 bases). Looked up from germline, CDR1 is MNHEY and CDR2 is SVGAGI. Trimming took off 8 bases at V and 11 bases at J, with 24 bases between the two ends. The CDR3 is 14 residues long. The chain's CDR3 is CASVLGTTEIGAFF. The CDR3 DNA is TGTGCCAGCGTCCTCGGGACAACGGAGATAGGTGCTTTCTTT.

This sequence joins TRBV2 and TRBJ2-1; 9 bases match TRBD2. The junction had 9 bases not matched to a gene; V was cut back by 6 bases and J by 9 bases. The germline CDR1 and CDR2 sequences are SNHLY and FYNNEI. This CDR3 contains 14 residues. The CDR3 region is CASSLSGSRGEQFF. The CDR3 DNA reads TGTGCCAGCAGCCTTAGCGGGAGTCGCGGTGAGCAGTTCTTC.

The chain joins TRBV11-2 to TRBJ1-2; 8 positions match TRBD1. With 4 bases clipped from V and 2 bases from J, the junction kept 3 bases outside the gene matches. There are 14 residues in the CDR3. Germline loops: CDR1 SGHAT, CDR2 FQNNGV. The CDR3 region is CASSYRQGNYGYTF. The CDR3, as DNA: TGTGCCAGCAGCTACCGACAGGGGAACTATGGCTACACCTTC.

The chain links TRBV21-1 to TRBJ2-2; the DNA was not compared with TRBD2, the D call given in the table. TRBV21-1 is assigned pseudogene status. The CDR3 contains 16 residues. The CDR3 DNA reads as TGTGCCAGCAGGACTAGCGGGAGACAAGACACCGGGGAGCTGTTTTTT. As protein: CASRTSGRQDTGELFF.

The rearrangement links TRBV27 to TRBJ2-7, with D possibly being TRBD2 (6 bases). Trimming stripped 2 bases from V and 4 bases from J, with 12 bases between. The CDR3 spans 14 residues. The germline V gene encodes CDR1 MNHEY and CDR2 SMNVEV (reference sequence). The CDR3: CASSLAGLFYEQYF. The CDR3 DNA sequence: TGTGCCAGCAGTTTAGCGGGGCTTTTTTACGAGCAGTACTTC.

The chain carries TRBV6-9 and TRBJ1-5; D is possibly TRBD1 (6 bases). The ends were cut back, 7 bases at V and 9 bases at J, with 16 bases in the middle. The germline V gene has CDR1 MNHGY and CDR2 SVAAGI. CDR3 size: 13 residues. CDR3 loop: CASTDSIPRPQHF. CDR3 bases: TGTGCCAGCACGGACAGCATTCCTCGGCCCCAGCATTTT.

The chain couples TRBV6-5 to TRBJ2-3, with TRBD1 as a possible D gene (5 bases). From germline, CDR1 is MNHEY and CDR2 SVGAGI. This CDR3 is built from 11 residues. V lost 9 bases to trimming and J lost 2 bases, with 6 bases between them. CDR3 loop: CASGATDTQYF. The CDR3 DNA is TGTGCCAGTGGGGCCACAGATACGCAGTATTTT.

V gene TRBV14 combines with J gene TRBJ2-7, with a tentative D call TRBD1 (5 bases). CDR1 is SGHDN and CDR2 is FVKESK in the germline V gene. The CDR3 covers 16 residues. Between the trimmed V and J ends, which lost 1 base and 5 bases, there was a span of 18 bases. The CDR3 sequence is CASSQGRQGLINEQYF. CDR3 in DNA: TGTGCCAGCAGCCAAGGCCGTCAGGGTTTAATCAACGAGCAGTACTTC.

The chain couples TRBV2 to TRBJ2-3, with D tentatively TRBD2 (7 bases). This CDR3 has 15 residues. The V end lost 10 bases, the J end lost 2 bases, and 19 bases lay between the germline ends. The germline gives CDR1 SNHLY, CDR2 FYNNEI. The CDR3, as DNA: TGTGCCATCCCAGGGGCGGGAGAGAACACAGATACGCAGTATTTT. It specifies CAIPGAGENTDTQYF.

The V and J genes are TRBV7-9 and TRBJ2-3; 8 bases fit TRBD2. Trimming removed 1 base from V and 10 bases from J; junction bases left unmatched: 10. The CDR3 loop spans 15 amino acids. The V gene's germline CDR1 is SEHNR and CDR2 FQNEAQ (reference sequence). CDR3 nucleotides: TGTGCCAGCAGCTTAGGGCAAGCGGGGGTCCATCCGCAGTATTTT. It specifies CASSLGQAGVHPQYF.

The chain couples TRBV2 to TRBJ1-5, with D tentatively TRBD1 (5 bases). CDR3 length: 14 residues. Trimming took off 5 bases at V and 6 bases at J, with 14 bases between the two ends. The germline V gene has CDR1 SNHLY and CDR2 FYNNEI. The CDR3 coding sequence is TGTGCCAGCAGTCCAGGGAACGCAGGTCAGCCCCAGCATTTT. This encodes CASSPGNAGQPQHF.

This chain joins TRBV2 and TRBJ2-7; D gene unclear. The CDR3 runs to 11 residues. Germline-derived CDR1 and CDR2 are SNHLY and FYNNEI. Between the trimmed V and J ends, which lost 6 bases and 4 bases, there was a span of 7 bases. The CDR3 protein is CASRAVYEQYF. In DNA form, the CDR3 reads TGTGCCAGCAGGGCCGTATACGAGCAGTACTTC.

This clone was observed a handful of times. The chain carries TRBV7-9 and TRBJ2-1; D is possibly TRBD2 (5 bases). CDR3 length: 14 amino acids. V was trimmed by 2 bases and J by 3 bases, leaving 8 bases between them. In germline, CDR1 is SEHNR, CDR2 FQNEAQ (reference sequence). Here the CDR3 DNA reads TGTGCCAGCAGCTTAATAGCGATCTACAATGAGCAGTTCTTC. Amino acids: CASSLIAIYNEQFF. The full variable domain, rest sourced from reference TRBV7-9 and TRBJ2-1, is DTGVSQNPRHKITKRGQNVTFRCDPISEHNRLYWYRQTLGQGPEFLTYFQNEAQLEKSRLLSDRFSAERPKGSFSTLEIQRTEQGDSAMYLCASSLIAIYNEQFFGPGTRLTVL.

The gene calls are TRBV6-4 and TRBJ2-7; D ambiguous. The CDR3 loop spans 13 amino acids. V was pared by 6 bases and J by 1 base, with 10 bases between. Germline V lookup: CDR1 MRHNA, CDR2 SNTAGT. CDR3 protein: CASRGQDSYEQYF. CDR3 in DNA: TGTGCCAGCAGAGGTCAGGATTCCTACGAGCAGTACTTC.